This TCR beta chain stems from a study of shared clonotypes between healthy human individuals. Clones were read by immunoSEQ multiplex PCR, and TCRdb kept only the in-frame ones, dropping some. The data hold about 1 million clones, with more than 60% observed a single time. Trimming left V 1 base short and J 2 bases short, with 9 bases between. There are 14 residues in the CDR3. Germline V gene sequence: CDR1 SGHRS, CDR2 YFSETQ. The origin of this receptor is a man aged 18-30 years in good health. J is TRBJ1-1 and V is TRBV5-1; D unclear. Sequenced: memory CD4+ T cells sorted from blood. Subset given: CD45RA-negative fraction. As DNA, the CDR3 is TGCGCCAGCAGCTTGACAGCTTCAAACACTGAAGCTTTCTTT. It encodes CASSLTASNTEAFF.